This T cell receptor beta chain is from a study of cytomegalovirus exposure and HLA in healthy donors. Study-wide points: The study found most TCR sequences rare, yet found some public TCRs in many donors. Reports credit the classifier with highly specific, highly sensitive diagnosis of cytomegalovirus status. CMV antigen specificity was confirmed in vitro for a few CMV-associated chains.

Donors were drawn from the 120-subject validation cohort, separate from the roughly 700-subject first cohort. This CDR3 comprises 13 residues. The germline V gene has CDR1 SEHNR and CDR2 FQNEAQ (reference sequence). Deletions cut 1 base from V and 11 bases from J, with 14 bases between. This clone was found many times. What it binds is not known. Clones were sequenced by immunoSEQ multiplex PCR, and TCRdb holds only the in-frame ones, with some missing. The sample records 90,000 to 150,000 clones, 85% to 90% being singletons. Sample: PBMCs. The clonotype comes from a woman aged 18 to 35 in good health and CMV-seropositive. The chain couples TRBV7-9 to TRBJ1-1; D is undetermined. The CDR3 loop reads CASSLGWRGRAFF. The CDR3 DNA reads as TGTGCCAGCAGCTTAGGTTGGCGGGGTCGGGCTTTCTTT.